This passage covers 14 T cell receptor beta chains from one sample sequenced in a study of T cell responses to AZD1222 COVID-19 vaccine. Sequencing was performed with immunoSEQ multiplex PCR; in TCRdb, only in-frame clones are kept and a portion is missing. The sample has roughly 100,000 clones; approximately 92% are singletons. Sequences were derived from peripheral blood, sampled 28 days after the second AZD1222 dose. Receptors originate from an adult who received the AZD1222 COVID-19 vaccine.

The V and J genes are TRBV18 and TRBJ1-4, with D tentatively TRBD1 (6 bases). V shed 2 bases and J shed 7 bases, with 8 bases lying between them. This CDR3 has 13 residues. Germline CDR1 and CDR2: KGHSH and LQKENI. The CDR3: CASSPGRGEKLFF. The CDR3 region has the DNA TGTGCCAGCTCACCAGGCAGGGGTGAAAAACTGTTTTTT.

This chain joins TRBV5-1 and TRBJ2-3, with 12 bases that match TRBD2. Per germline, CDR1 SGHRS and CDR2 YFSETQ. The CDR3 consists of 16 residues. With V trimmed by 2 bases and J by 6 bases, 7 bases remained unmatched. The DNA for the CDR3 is TGCGCCAGCAGCTTATTGACTAGCGGGAGAGGCGATACGCAGTATTTT. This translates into CASSLLTSGRGDTQYF. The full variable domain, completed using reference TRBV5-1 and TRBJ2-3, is KAGVTQTPRYLIKTRGQQVTLSCSPISGHRSVSWYQQTPGQGLQFLFEYFSETQRNKGNFPGRFSGRQFSNSRSEMNVSTLELGDSALYLCASSLLTSGRGDTQYFGPGTRLTVL.

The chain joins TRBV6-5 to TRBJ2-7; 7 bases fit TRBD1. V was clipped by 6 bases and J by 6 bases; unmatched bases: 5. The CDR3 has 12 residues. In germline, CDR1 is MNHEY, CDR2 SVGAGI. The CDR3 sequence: CASRTTGREQYF. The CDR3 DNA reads TGTGCCAGCAGAACGACAGGGCGCGAGCAGTACTTC.

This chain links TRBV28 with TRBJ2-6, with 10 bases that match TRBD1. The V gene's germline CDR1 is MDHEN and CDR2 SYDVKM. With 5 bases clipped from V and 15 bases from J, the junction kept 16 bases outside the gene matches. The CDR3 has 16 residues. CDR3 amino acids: CASSHPLGQGIVGLTF. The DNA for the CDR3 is TGTGCCAGCAGTCATCCTTTGGGACAGGGGATTGTGGGCCTGACTTTC.

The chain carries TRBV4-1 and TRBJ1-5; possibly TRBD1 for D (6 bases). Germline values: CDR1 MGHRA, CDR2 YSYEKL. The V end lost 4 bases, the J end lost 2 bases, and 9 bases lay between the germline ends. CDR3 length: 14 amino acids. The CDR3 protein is CASSPRGGNQPQHF. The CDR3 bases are TGCGCCAGCAGCCCTAGGGGGGGCAATCAGCCCCAGCATTTT.

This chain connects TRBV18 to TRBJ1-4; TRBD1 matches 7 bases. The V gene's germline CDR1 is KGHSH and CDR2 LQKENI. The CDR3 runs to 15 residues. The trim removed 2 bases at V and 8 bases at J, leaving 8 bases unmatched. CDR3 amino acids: CASSPGQVLSEKLFF. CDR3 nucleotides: TGTGCCAGCTCACCAGGACAGGTTTTGAGCGAAAAACTGTTTTTT. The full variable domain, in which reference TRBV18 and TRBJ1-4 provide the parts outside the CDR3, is NAGVMQNPRHLVRRRGQEARLRCSPMKGHSHVYWYRQLPEEGLKFMVYLQKENIIDESGMPKERFSAEFPKEGPSILRIQQVVRGDSAAYFCASSPGQVLSEKLFFGSGTQLSVL.

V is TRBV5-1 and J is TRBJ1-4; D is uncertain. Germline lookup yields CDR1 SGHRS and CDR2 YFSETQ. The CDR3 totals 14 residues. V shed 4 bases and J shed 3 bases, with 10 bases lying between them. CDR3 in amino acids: CASSPDKANEKLFF. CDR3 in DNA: TGCGCCAGCAGCCCCGACAAGGCTAATGAAAAACTGTTTTTT. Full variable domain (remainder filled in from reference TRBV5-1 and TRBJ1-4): KAGVTQTPRYLIKTRGQQVTLSCSPISGHRSVSWYQQTPGQGLQFLFEYFSETQRNKGNFPGRFSGRQFSNSRSEMNVSTLELGDSALYLCASSPDKANEKLFFGSGTQLSVL.

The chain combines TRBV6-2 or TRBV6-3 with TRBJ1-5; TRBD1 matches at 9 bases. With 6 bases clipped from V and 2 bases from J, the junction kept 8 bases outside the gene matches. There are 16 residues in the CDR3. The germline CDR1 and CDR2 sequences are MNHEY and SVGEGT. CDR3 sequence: CASSRLRTGGNQPQHF. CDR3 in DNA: TGTGCCAGCAGCCGATTGAGGACAGGGGGCAATCAGCCCCAGCATTTT.

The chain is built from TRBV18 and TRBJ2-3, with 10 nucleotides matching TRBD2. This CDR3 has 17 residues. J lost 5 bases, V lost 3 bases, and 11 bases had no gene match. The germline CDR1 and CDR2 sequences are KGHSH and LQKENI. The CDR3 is CASSPVQAGGPRDTQYF. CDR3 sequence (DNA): TGTGCCAGCTCACCGGTCCAAGCGGGAGGGCCCCGAGATACGCAGTATTTT. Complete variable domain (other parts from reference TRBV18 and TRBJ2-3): NAGVMQNPRHLVRRRGQEARLRCSPMKGHSHVYWYRQLPEEGLKFMVYLQKENIIDESGMPKERFSAEFPKEGPSILRIQQVVRGDSAAYFCASSPVQAGGPRDTQYFGPGTRLTVL.

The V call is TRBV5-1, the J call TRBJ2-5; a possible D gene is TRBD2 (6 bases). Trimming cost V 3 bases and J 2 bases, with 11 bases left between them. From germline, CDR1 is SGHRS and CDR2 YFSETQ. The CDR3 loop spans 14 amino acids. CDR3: CASSSGTAQETQYF. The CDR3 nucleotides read TGCGCCAGCAGCTCCGGGACTGCTCAAGAGACCCAGTACTTC.

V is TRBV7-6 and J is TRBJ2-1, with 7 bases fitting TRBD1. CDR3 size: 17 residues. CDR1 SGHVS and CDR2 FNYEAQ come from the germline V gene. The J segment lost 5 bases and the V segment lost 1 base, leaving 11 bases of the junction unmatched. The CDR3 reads CASSLGGTVGFHNEQFF. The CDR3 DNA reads TGTGCCAGCAGCTTAGGGGGGACAGTGGGTTTCCACAATGAGCAGTTCTTC.

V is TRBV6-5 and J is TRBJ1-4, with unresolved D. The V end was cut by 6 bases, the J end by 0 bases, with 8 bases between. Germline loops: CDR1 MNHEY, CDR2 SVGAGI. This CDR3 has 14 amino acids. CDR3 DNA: TGTGCCAGCAGGCCTCAAGCAACTAATGAAAAACTGTTTTTT. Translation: CASRPQATNEKLFF.

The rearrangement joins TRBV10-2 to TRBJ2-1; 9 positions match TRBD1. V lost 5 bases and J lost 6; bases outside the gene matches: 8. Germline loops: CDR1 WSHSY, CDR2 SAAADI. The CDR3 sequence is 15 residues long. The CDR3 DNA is TGCGCCAGCAGTTTCCCGGGACAGGGTGGCAATGAGCAGTTCTTC. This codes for CASSFPGQGGNEQFF.

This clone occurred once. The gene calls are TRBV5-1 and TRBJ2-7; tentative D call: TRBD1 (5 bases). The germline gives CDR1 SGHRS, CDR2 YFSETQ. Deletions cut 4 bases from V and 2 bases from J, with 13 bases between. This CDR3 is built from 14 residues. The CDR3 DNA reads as TGCGCCAGCAGCCCAGACAGCACTACCTACGAGCAGTACTTC. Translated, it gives CASSPDSTTYEQYF.